These 18 T cell receptor beta chains were all obtained from the same sample, sequenced in a study of identical twins (dated by TCRdb to 2016 to 2017). Preparation of the library involved 5' RACE. The instrument was an Illumina HiSeq 2000. TCRdb passed the public sequencing reads through fastp at Q25 and MiXCR, retaining productive beta sequences. CDR3 protein sequences are deduplicated, and each keeps its most common genes and DNA. Across this sample there are some 710,000 distinct CDR3 sequences, with approximately 6.1% seen only once. The ten largest clonotypes hold 1.5% to 2% of the sample. Sequencing input: naive T cells sorted from blood. Interpreted using the paper, the cell subset or site label stands for: cells isolated with a human naive T-cell isolation kit. Every receptor here comes from a man younger than 35 in good health.

This clonotype appeared many times. The J gene is TRBJ2-1, the V gene TRBV28; no clear D gene. V was pared by 6 bases and J by 0 bases, with 9 bases between. CDR3 length: 14 amino acids. CDR1 and CDR2 from the germline V gene are MDHEN and SYDVKM. CDR3 sequence reads: CASREQSSYNEQFF. As DNA, the CDR3 is TGTGCCAGCAGGGAACAGAGCTCCTACAATGAGCAGTTCTTC.

This clonotype was detected ten times or more. The CDR3, as DNA: TGTGCCAGCCGCGCGGCGGACGCGATTCCGCGGCCCCAGCATTTT. It specifies CASRAADAIPRPQHF. The chain couples TRBV12-3 or TRBV12-4 to TRBJ1-5; D is unclear. This CDR3 region has 15 residues. Trimming cost V 8 bases and J 9 bases, with 23 bases left between them.

This clonotype was seen more than once but under ten times. The chain recombines TRBV12-3 or TRBV12-4 with TRBJ2-7; either TRBD1 or TRBD2 may fit D (6 bases each). CDR3 length: 15 amino acids. V shed 3 bases and J shed 4 bases, with 16 bases lying between them. The DNA of the CDR3 is TGTGCCAGCAGTTTCTCCGAGGGGGGCGGGTACGAGCAGTACTTC. Its protein is CASSFSEGGGYEQYF.

The V and J genes are TRBV6-1 and TRBJ2-1; possibly TRBD1 or TRBD2 for D (5 bases each). This CDR3 region has 11 residues. CDR1 is MNHNS and CDR2 is SASEGT in the germline V gene. Trimming stripped 6 bases from V and 8 bases from J, with 8 bases between. CDR3 sequence: CASRRGDEQFF. The CDR3 region has the DNA TGTGCCAGCAGAAGAGGGGATGAGCAGTTCTTC.

In this sample, this clonotype turned up many times. V is TRBV5-6 and J is TRBJ1-1; 7 bases line up with TRBD1. This CDR3 spans 15 amino acids. V was clipped by 2 bases and J by 5 bases; unmatched bases: 9. Per the germline V gene, CDR1 is SGHDT and CDR2 is YYEEEE. DNA of the CDR3: TGTGCCAGCAGCTTAATACCGACAGGGAATACTGAAGCTTTCTTT. Protein: CASSLIPTGNTEAFF.

The genes are TRBV3-1 and TRBJ2-2; TRBD2 matches at 7 bases. Looked up from germline, CDR1 is LGHDT and CDR2 is YNNKEL (reference sequence). The CDR3 runs 16 residues. Trimming at V came to 1 base and at J to 6 bases, leaving 8 bases not matched to a gene. The DNA of the CDR3 is TGTGCCAGCAGCCAAGTCAGCGGACTAGGCCCCGGGGAGCTGTTTTTT. This translates into CASSQVSGLGPGELFF.

This clonotype turned up a few times. The gene calls are TRBV30 and TRBJ2-1; no firm D call. V dropped 6 bases and J dropped 7 bases, with 13 bases sitting between them. Looked up from germline, CDR1 is GTSNPN and CDR2 is SVGIG (reference sequence). The CDR3 is 12 amino acids. The CDR3 nucleotides read TGTGCCTGTGTCCACTACGGGAATGAGCAGTTCTTC. The encoded protein is CACVHYGNEQFF.

This clonotype was seen a handful of times. The V gene is TRBV28, the J gene TRBJ1-1; D gene uncertain. Trimming shortened V by 5 bases and J by 3 bases, and 16 bases separated the two germline ends. The CDR3 is made up of 15 amino acids. Germline V CDR1 and CDR2: MDHEN, SYDVKM. CDR3 region: CASSLLSGAHTEAFF. CDR3 nucleotides: TGTGCCAGCAGTCTCCTGTCGGGCGCACACACTGAAGCTTTCTTT. Filled out from reference TRBV28 and TRBJ1-1, the complete variable domain reads DVKVTQSSRYLVKRTGEKVFLECVQDMDHENMFWYRQDPGLGLRLIYFSYDVKMKEKGDIPEGYSVSREKKERFSLILESASTNQTSMYLCASSLLSGAHTEAFFGQGTRLTVV.

The chain is built from TRBV20-1 and TRBJ2-3, with D possibly TRBD2 on 5 matching bases. CDR3 length: 13 residues. V was trimmed by 2 bases and J by 0 bases, leaving 6 bases between them. CDR1 and CDR2 from the germline V gene are DFQATT and SNEGSKA (reference sequence). The CDR3 nucleotides are TGCAGTGCTAGATTAGCGAGCACAGATACGCAGTATTTT. Translated, it gives CSARLASTDTQYF.

In this sample, this clonotype turned up a few times. This sequence joins TRBV7-2 and TRBJ2-3; the match to TRBD2 covers 8 bases. Trimming at V came to 3 bases and at J to 1 base, leaving 9 bases not matched to a gene. Germline CDR1 reads SGHTA; CDR2 reads FQGNSA. CDR3 length equals 17 residues. CDR3 DNA sequence: TGTGCCAGCAGCTTTACCCTCCCCGGGAGGGGCACAGATACGCAGTATTTT. Translation: CASSFTLPGRGTDTQYF.

CDR3: CASSLGGTGSSHTQYF. As DNA, the CDR3 is TGCGCCAGCAGCCTAGGCGGGACAGGGTCTTCTCATACGCAGTATTTT. The rearrangement joins TRBV4-3 to TRBJ2-3; 9 bases are a match to TRBD1. CDR1 and CDR2 (germline): LGHNA, YSLEER. The CDR3 covers 16 residues. The ends lost 4 bases at V and 7 bases at J; junction bases unmatched: 12.

On this clonotype: A single base separates this from a much larger clone, so it may be a read error. This chain uses TRBV12-3 or TRBV12-4 with TRBJ1-5; possible D gene TRBD1, 5 bases. The V gene lost 3 bases and the J gene lost 1 base, with 13 bases spanning the gap. The CDR3 length is 16 residues. The CDR3 DNA sequence: TGTGCCAGCAGTTTCGGAGGGGTTCAGAGCAATCAGCCCCAGCATTTT. It yields the protein CASSFGGVQSNQPQHF.

This clonotype was found many times. V is TRBV12-3 or TRBV12-4 and J is TRBJ1-5; D is undetermined. The V end was cut by 6 bases, the J end by 1 base, with 10 bases between. The CDR3 runs 14 residues. CDR3 protein: CASSPTPSNQPQHF. CDR3 DNA: TGTGCCAGCAGCCCCACACCGAGCAATCAGCCCCAGCATTTT.

This chain joins TRBV12-3 or TRBV12-4 and TRBJ2-2; 13 bases line up with TRBD2. Trimming cost V 5 bases and J 6 bases; bases outside gene matches: 6. CDR3 length: 16 amino acids. In nucleotides, the CDR3 is TGTGCCAGCAGTGGAGGACTAGCGGGAGTGGCCGGGGAGCTGTTTTTT. This encodes CASSGGLAGVAGELFF.

This clonotype has at least ten counts. The chain uses TRBV10-3 and TRBJ2-1, with TRBD2 matching over 8 bases. V shed 0 bases and J 8 bases; nucleotides not matched to a gene: 9. The CDR3 loop spans 16 amino acids. CDR1 and CDR2 from the germline V gene are ENHRY and SYGVKD. CDR3 loop: CAISESTSGGIDEQFF. The CDR3 DNA reads TGTGCCATCAGTGAGTCAACTAGCGGAGGTATCGATGAGCAGTTCTTC.

This clonotype was counted ten times or more. The V call is TRBV5-6, the J call TRBJ2-7; the match to TRBD1 covers 9 bases. Unmatched junction bases numbered 8, after V lost 0 bases and J lost 4 bases. The germline CDR1 and CDR2 sequences are SGHDT and YYEEEE. This CDR3 has 16 amino acids. The CDR3, as DNA: TGTGCCAGCAGCTTGGTAGCAGGACAGGGGAAATACGAGCAGTACTTC. Its translation is CASSLVAGQGKYEQYF.

There are many counts of this clonotype. The junction does not match germline at one end; this may be a read error. The gene calls are TRBV7-2 and TRBJ2-3; weak D call: TRBD1 (5 bases). The germline V gene encodes CDR1 SGHTA and CDR2 FQGNSA. The CDR3 totals 13 residues. The CDR3 loop is CASSLGPTDTQYF. In nucleotides, the CDR3 is TGCGCCAGCAGCTTGGGGCCCACAGATACGCAGTATTTT.

V and J are TRBV19 and TRBJ1-1; unclear D gene. Germline CDR1 reads LNHDA; CDR2 reads SQIVND (reference sequence). This CDR3 is 15 amino acids long. V lost 5 bases, J lost 2 bases, and 15 bases lay in between. This CDR3 is CASSPGGAPNTEAFF. In nucleotides, the CDR3 is TGTGCCAGTAGTCCCGGAGGAGCTCCCAACACTGAAGCTTTCTTT.